This is a list of T cell receptor beta chains from one sample in a study of naive and memory T cell subsets. TCRdb analysed the 5' RACE reads with MiXCR anew, one entry per CDR3 protein. This table holds roughly 62,000 distinct CDR3 sequences, approximately 8% found once. The receptors come from a female donor in good health. CDR3s include the opening cysteine and the closing phenylalanine or tryptophan. Fields, in order: D gene, V gene, clone size, J gene, CDR3 DNA, CDR3 protein. D genes are given only for firm matches. Size tells how often a clone was seen (once, few, many) or the class of an expanded clone, and some rows leave it out.

>NA|TRBV19|NA|TRBJ2-6
TGTGCCAGTCGACCATCGTCCGGGGCCAACGTCCTGACTTTC
CASRPSSGANVLTF
>NA|TRBV19|NA|TRBJ2-2
TGTGCCAGTACCGACTACCCGAACACCGGGGAGCTGTTTTTT
CASTDYPNTGELFF
>NA|TRBV4-1|few|TRBJ1-5
TGCGCCAGCAGCCCCTCATGGGGTAAACAGCCCCAGCATTTT
CASSPSWGKQPQHF
>NA|TRBV2|many|TRBJ2-2
TGTGCCAGCTCCTACCCCAGGGTAGGGTACACCGGGGAGCTGTTTTTT
CASSYPRVGYTGELFF
>NA|TRBV7-7|many|TRBJ1-1
TGTGCTAGCAGCAAAAATTATAACACTGAAGCTTTCTTT
CASSKNYNTEAFF
>TRBD1|TRBV10-3|few|TRBJ1-2
TGTGCCATCAGGGACTCGGACAGGGCGAATGGCTACACCTTC
CAIRDSDRANGYTF
>NA|TRBV28|NA|TRBJ2-7
TGTGACAACCAGACAAATCCCTACGAGCAGTACTTC
CDNQTNPYEQYF
>TRBD2|TRBV12-3/TRBV12-4|few|TRBJ2-1
TGTGCCAGCAGAAACCTCGCGGGGGTCTACAATGAGCAGTTCTTC
CASRNLAGVYNEQFF
>TRBD1|TRBV18|many|TRBJ2-7
TGTGCCAGCTCACCGACATGGGAGACAGGGGGCCTCTGGCGGGACCCCTACGAGCAGTACTTC
CASSPTWETGGLWRDPYEQYF
>NA|TRBV6-1|NA|TRBJ2-1
TGTGCCAGCAGTGAATGGAGGGGTGGTGAGCAGTTCTTC
CASSEWRGGEQFF
>NA|TRBV4-2|NA|TRBJ2-7
TGTGCCAGCAGCCAAGATTTCTCAGAGCAGTACTTC
CASSQDFSEQYF
>NA|TRBV5-1|NA|TRBJ2-3
TGCGCCAGCAGCTGGCAGGACCCCAAAGATACGCAGTATTTT
CASSWQDPKDTQYF